Listed below are T cell receptor beta chains from one sample, sequenced in a study of blood T cell repertoires in COVID-19. TCRdb keeps only in-frame clones here, not all; method: immunoSEQ multiplex PCR. The table includes roughly 140,000 clones, about 80% detected once. The sample was peripheral blood. These receptors came from a man aged 70-80 years who had recovered from COVID-19. Both conserved end residues are part of each CDR3. D genes are given only for firm matches. Where a row states a size, it is once, few, many or the class of an expanded clone; other rows omit it.

TRBV30,TRBD2,NA,TRBJ2-7,TGTGCCTGGAGCGACCTCGGCCTAGCGGGAGGGCAAAGCTCCTACGAGCAGTACTTC,CAWSDLGLAGGQSSYEQYF
TRBV5-4,TRBD2,NA,TRBJ2-1,TGTGCCAGCAGCTTGGACCCTAGCGGACCTTACAATGAGCAGTTCTTC,CASSLDPSGPYNEQFF
TRBV10-2,NA,NA,TRBJ1-2,TGCGCCAGCAGTGACAGGGCCGGCTATGGCTACACCTTC,CASSDRAGYGYTF
TRBV2,NA,NA,TRBJ2-1,TGTGCCAGCAGTCTTGGACTCAAACTTGGGCATGAGCAGTTCTTC,CASSLGLKLGHEQFF
TRBV10-3,NA,NA,TRBJ2-5,TGTGCCACCGCGGAACTTGCAGAGACCCAGTACTTC,CATAELAETQYF
TRBV6-1,NA,NA,TRBJ2-7,TGTGCCAGCAGTGAAGGGGGACTCGGAGCCTACGAGCAGTACTTC,CASSEGGLGAYEQYF
TRBV4-1,NA,NA,TRBJ1-1,TGCGCCAGCAGCCAAGGACACCCGAACACTGAAGCTTTCTTT,CASSQGHPNTEAFF
TRBV9,NA,NA,TRBJ2-7,TGTGCCAGCAGCGTAGAACCCCTAGCCCTCGAGCAGTACTTC,CASSVEPLALEQYF
TRBV5-1,TRBD2,NA,TRBJ2-1,TGCGCCAGCAGCTTGGGGTTAGCGGGAAATTACAATGAGCAGTTCTTC,CASSLGLAGNYNEQFF
TRBV11-2,NA,once,TRBJ2-7,TGTGCCAGCAGCTTAGTGGCAGGGTCCCTTTACGAGCAGTACTTC,CASSLVAGSLYEQYF
TRBV9,TRBD2,NA,TRBJ2-1,TGTGCCAGCAGCGTAGGAGCGGGAGGGCCGTACAATGAGCAGTTCTTC,CASSVGAGGPYNEQFF
TRBV6-1,NA,NA,TRBJ2-1,TGTGCCAGCAGTGACGTGGGAGATGAGCAGTTCTTC,CASSDVGDEQFF
TRBV27,TRBD2,NA,TRBJ2-7,TGTGCCAGCATCCCGACTAGCGGTAACTACGAGCAGTACTTC,CASIPTSGNYEQYF
TRBV10-3,TRBD2,NA,TRBJ2-1,TGTGCCATGGCCGGGACTAGCGGTCATAATGAGCAGTTCTTC,CAMAGTSGHNEQFF
TRBV14,TRBD2,NA,TRBJ2-1,TGTGCCAGCAGCCGCCTCGCTAGCGGTGAGCAGTTCTTC,CASSRLASGEQFF
TRBV7-8,TRBD1,NA,TRBJ1-2,TGTGCCAGCAGCGCCCCGGGACAGGGTCTTTACGGCTACACCTTC,CASSAPGQGLYGYTF
TRBV2,TRBD2,few,TRBJ2-1,TGTGCCACTAGTTACCGGGGGGATTTAAATGAGCAGTTCTTC,CATSYRGDLNEQFF
TRBV25-1,TRBD1,NA,TRBJ1-4,TGTGCCAGCAGTGAATATATCCAGGGGGGTGAAAAACTGTTTTTT,CASSEYIQGGEKLFF
TRBV4-3,TRBD1,NA,TRBJ1-1,TGCGCCAGCAGCCAAGTAGTGACAGGGGGCGGCTCTGAAGCTTTCTTT,CASSQVVTGGGSEAFF
TRBV6-6,NA,NA,TRBJ2-5,TGTGCCAGCAGTACAGGGTTTGGGGAGACCCAGTACTTC,CASSTGFGETQYF
TRBV10-2,NA,NA,TRBJ1-4,TGCGCCAGCAGTGATTTCGGTAATGAAAAACTGTTTTTT,CASSDFGNEKLFF
TRBV12-5,TRBD1,NA,TRBJ1-1,TGTGCTAGTGGTTTGCCTCTGGGACAGACCTACACTGAAGCTTTCTTT,CASGLPLGQTYTEAFF
TRBV7-9,TRBD2,NA,TRBJ2-1,TGTGCCAGCAGCCCCCGGGGGGTGCTAAGCTCCTACAATGAGCAGTTCTTC,CASSPRGVLSSYNEQFF
TRBV13,TRBD1,NA,TRBJ1-6,TGTGCCAGCAGCTTAAGACAGGGGTATTCACCCCTCCACTTT,CASSLRQGYSPLHF
TRBV6-2/TRBV6-3,NA,NA,TRBJ2-3,TGTGCCAGCAGTTACTTCAATCTCCCAGGAGATACGCAGTATTTT,CASSYFNLPGDTQYF
TRBV4-1,NA,NA,TRBJ2-1,TGCGCCAGCAGCCAAGATCGTTTAAATGAGCAGTTCTTC,CASSQDRLNEQFF
TRBV19,TRBD2,NA,TRBJ2-2,TGTGCCAGTAGTATAGCAGCTAGCGGTTTCACCGGGGAGCTGTTTTTT,CASSIAASGFTGELFF
TRBV10-3,NA,NA,TRBJ1-1,TGTGCCATCAGTGTCGGGGCCAGGGGCACTGAAGCTTTCTTT,CAISVGARGTEAFF
TRBV7-2,TRBD2,NA,TRBJ2-1,TGTGCCAGCAGCTGGGGGACTAGCGGGTGGTACAATGAGCAGTTCTTC,CASSWGTSGWYNEQFF
TRBV14,NA,NA,TRBJ1-2,TGTGCCAGCAGCCAAGTGACGGAGGGCTATGGCTACACCTTC,CASSQVTEGYGYTF